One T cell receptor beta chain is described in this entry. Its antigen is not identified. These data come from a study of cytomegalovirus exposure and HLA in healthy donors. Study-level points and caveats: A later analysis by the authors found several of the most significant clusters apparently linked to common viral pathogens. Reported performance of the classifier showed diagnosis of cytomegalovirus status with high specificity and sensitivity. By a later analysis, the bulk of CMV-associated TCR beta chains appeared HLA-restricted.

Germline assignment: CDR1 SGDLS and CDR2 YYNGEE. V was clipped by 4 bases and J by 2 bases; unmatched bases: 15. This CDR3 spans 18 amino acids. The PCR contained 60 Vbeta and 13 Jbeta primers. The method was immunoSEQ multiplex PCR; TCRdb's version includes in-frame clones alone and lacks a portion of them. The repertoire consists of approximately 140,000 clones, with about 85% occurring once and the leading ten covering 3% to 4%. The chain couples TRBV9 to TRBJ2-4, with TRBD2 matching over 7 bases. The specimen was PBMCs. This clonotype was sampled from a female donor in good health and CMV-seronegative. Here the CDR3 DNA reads TGTGCCAGCAGCCCCAAGGGAGGGTCCCCCGGGTCCAAAAACATTCAGTACTTC. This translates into CASSPKGGSPGSKNIQYF.